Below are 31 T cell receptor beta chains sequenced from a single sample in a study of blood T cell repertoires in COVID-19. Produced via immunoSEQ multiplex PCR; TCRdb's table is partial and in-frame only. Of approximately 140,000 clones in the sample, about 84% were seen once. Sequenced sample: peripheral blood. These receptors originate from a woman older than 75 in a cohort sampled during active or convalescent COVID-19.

The CDR3 region has the DNA TGTGCCAGCAGACAGGGTGTTGACACCGGGGAGCTGTTTTTT. Protein product: CASRQGVDTGELFF. The rearrangement uses TRBV6-6 and TRBJ2-2; maybe TRBD1 (6 bases). Germline lookup yields CDR1 MNHNY and CDR2 SVGAGI (reference sequence). Trimming pared 6 bases from V and 3 bases from J, leaving 11 bases between. The length of the CDR3 is 14 residues.

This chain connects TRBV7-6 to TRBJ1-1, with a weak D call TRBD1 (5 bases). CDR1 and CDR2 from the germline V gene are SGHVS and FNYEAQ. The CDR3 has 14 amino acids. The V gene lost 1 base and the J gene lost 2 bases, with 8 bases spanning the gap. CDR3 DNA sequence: TGTGCCAGCAGCTTAGGGAGGGGTAACACTGAAGCTTTCTTT. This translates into CASSLGRGNTEAFF.

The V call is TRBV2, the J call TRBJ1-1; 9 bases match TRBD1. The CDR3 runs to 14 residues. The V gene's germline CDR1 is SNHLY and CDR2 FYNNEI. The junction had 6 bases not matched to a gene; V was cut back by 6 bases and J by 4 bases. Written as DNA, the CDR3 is TGTGCCAGCAGGACCGGGACAGGGAGCACTGAAGCTTTCTTT. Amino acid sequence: CASRTGTGSTEAFF.

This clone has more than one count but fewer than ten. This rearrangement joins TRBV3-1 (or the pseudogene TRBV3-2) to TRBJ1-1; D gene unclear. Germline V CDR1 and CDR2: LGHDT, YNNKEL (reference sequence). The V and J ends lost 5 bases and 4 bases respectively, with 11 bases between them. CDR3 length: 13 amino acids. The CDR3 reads CASSESTVTEAFF. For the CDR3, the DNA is TGTGCCAGCAGCGAAAGTACAGTCACTGAAGCTTTCTTT.

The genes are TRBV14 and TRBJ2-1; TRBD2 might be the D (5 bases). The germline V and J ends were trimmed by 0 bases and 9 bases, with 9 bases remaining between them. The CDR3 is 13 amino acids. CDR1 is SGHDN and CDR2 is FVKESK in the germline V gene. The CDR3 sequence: CASSQDWAGEQFF. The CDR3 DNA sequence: TGTGCCAGCAGCCAAGATTGGGCGGGTGAGCAGTTCTTC.

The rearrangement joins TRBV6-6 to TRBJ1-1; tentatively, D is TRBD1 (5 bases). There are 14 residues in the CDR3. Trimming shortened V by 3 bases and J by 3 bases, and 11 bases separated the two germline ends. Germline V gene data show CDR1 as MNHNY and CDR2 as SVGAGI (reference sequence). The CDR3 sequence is CASSYGAYDTEAFF. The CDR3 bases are TGTGCCAGCAGTTATGGGGCGTACGACACTGAAGCTTTCTTT.

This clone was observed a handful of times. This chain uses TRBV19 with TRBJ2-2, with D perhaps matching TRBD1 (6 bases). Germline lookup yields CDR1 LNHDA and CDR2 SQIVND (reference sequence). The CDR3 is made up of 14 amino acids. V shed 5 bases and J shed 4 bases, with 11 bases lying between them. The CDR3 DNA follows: TGTGCCAGTAGTGTTGGGGGCCCCACCGGGGAGCTGTTTTTT. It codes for CASSVGGPTGELFF.

This CDR3 is CAWSVSWPFATNEKLFF. The CDR3 nucleotides are TGTGCCTGGAGTGTAAGTTGGCCCTTCGCAACTAATGAAAAACTGTTTTTT. V gene TRBV30 combines with J gene TRBJ1-4; the D is unclear. The CDR3 has 17 residues. V gave up 0 bases and J gave up 0 bases, with 14 bases separating them. Germline V gives CDR1 GTSNPN, CDR2 SVGIG (reference sequence).

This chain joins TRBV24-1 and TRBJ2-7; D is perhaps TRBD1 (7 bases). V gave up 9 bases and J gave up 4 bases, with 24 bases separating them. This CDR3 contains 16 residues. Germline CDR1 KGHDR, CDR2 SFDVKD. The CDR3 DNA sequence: TGTGCCACCCCCAGAGTCGGGGGACAGTTGCCTTACGAGCAGTACGTC. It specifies CATPRVGGQLPYEQYV.

For the CDR3, the DNA is TGCAGTGCCGTGGACAGGGCCGGCTACACCTTC. Translating gives CSAVDRAGYTF. J is TRBJ1-2 and V is TRBV20-1; the match to TRBD1 covers 8 bases. Germline V gene sequence: CDR1 DFQATT, CDR2 SNEGSKA (reference sequence). CDR3 size: 11 residues. Losses at the gene ends were 6 bases for V and 8 bases for J; bases not matched to a gene: 5.

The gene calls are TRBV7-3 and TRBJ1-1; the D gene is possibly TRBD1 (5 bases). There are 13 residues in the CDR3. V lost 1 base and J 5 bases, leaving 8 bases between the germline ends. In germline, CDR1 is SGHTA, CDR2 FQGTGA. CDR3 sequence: CASSLSRGTEAFF. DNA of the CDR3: TGTGCCAGCAGCTTAAGTCGGGGGACTGAAGCTTTCTTT.

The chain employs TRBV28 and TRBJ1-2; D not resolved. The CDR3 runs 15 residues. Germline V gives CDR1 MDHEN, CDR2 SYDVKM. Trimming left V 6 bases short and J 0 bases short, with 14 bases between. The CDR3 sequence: CASSPYSIANYGYTF. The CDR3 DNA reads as TGTGCCAGCAGCCCCTACAGTATAGCTAACTATGGCTACACCTTC.

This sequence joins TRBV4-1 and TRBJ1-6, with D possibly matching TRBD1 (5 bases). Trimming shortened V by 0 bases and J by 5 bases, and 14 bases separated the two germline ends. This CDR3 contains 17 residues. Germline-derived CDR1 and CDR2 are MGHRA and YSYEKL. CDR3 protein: CASSQDWGGANNSPLHF. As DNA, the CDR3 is TGCGCCAGCAGCCAAGATTGGGGAGGGGCTAATAATTCACCCCTCCACTTT.

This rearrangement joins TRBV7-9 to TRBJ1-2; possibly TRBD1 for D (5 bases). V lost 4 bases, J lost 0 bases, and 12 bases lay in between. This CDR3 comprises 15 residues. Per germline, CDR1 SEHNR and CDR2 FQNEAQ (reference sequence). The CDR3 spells CASSSVVTANYGYTF. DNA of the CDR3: TGTGCCAGCAGCTCCGTTGTGACAGCTAACTATGGCTACACCTTC.

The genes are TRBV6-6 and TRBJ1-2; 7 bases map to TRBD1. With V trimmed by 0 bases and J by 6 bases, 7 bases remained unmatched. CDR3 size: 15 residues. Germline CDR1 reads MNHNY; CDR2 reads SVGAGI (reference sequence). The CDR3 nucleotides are TGTGCCAGCAGTTACTCGATACAGGGGCTCGATGGCTACACCTTC. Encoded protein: CASSYSIQGLDGYTF.

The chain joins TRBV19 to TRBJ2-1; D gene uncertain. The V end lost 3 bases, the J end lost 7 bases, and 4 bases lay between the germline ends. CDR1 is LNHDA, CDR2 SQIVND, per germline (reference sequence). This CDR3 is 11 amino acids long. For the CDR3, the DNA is TGTGCCAGTAGTATGCGGAATGAGCAGTTCTTC. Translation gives CASSMRNEQFF.

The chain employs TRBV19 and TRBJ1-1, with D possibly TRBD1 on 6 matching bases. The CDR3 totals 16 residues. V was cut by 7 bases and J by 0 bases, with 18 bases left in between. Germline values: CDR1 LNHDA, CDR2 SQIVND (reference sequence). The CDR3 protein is CASTIWGGPLNTEAFF. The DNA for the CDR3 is TGTGCCAGTACAATATGGGGGGGGCCTTTGAACACTGAAGCTTTCTTT.

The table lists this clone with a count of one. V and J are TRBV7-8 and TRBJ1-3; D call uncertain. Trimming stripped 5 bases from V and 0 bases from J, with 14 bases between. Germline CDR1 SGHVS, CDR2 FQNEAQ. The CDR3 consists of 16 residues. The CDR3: CASSQTNSPSGNTIYF. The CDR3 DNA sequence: TGTGCCAGCAGCCAGACAAACAGCCCCTCTGGAAACACCATATATTTT.

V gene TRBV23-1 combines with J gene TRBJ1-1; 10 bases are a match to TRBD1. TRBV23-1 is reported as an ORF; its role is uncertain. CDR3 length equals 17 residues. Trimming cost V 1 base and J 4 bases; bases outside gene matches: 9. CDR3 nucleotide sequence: TGCGCCAGCAGTCAATGGGGGACAGGGGAGATGTGCACTGAAGCTTTCTTT. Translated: CASSQWGTGEMCTEAFF.

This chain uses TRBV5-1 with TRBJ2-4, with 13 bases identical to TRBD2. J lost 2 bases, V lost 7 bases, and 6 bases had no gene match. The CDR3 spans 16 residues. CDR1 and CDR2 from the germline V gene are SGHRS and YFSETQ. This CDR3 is CASSWTSGGTKNIQYF. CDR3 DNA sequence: TGCGCCAGCTCGTGGACTAGCGGGGGCACCAAAAACATTCAGTACTTC.

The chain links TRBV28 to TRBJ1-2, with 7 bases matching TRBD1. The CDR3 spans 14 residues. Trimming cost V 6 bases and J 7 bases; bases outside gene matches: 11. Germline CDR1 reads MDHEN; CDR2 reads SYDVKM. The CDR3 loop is CASSSLVTGAGYTF. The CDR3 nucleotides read TGTGCCAGCAGCTCCCTTGTAACAGGGGCTGGCTACACCTTC.

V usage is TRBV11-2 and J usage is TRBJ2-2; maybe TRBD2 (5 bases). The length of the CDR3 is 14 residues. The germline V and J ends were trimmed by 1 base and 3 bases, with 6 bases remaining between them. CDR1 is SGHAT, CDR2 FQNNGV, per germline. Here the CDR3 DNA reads TGTGCCAGCAGCTTAGGCGGGTACACCGGGGAGCTGTTTTTT. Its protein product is CASSLGGYTGELFF.

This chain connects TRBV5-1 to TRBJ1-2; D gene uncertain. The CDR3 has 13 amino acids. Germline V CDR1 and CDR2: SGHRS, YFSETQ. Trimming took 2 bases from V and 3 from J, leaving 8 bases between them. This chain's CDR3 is CASSFGSHYGYTF. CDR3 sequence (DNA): TGCGCCAGCAGCTTCGGTTCACACTATGGCTACACCTTC.

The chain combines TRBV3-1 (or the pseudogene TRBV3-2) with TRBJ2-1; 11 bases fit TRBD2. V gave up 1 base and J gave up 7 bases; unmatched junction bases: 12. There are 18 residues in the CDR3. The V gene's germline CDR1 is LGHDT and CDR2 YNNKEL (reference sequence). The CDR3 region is CASSQVGSGGARGNEQFF. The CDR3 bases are TGTGCCAGCAGCCAAGTAGGTAGCGGGGGGGCTCGAGGGAATGAGCAGTTCTTC.

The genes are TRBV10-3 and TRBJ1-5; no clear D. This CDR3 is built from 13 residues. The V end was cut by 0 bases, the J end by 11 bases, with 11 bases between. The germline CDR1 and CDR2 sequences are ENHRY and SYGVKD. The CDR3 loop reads CAISESPLRSQHF. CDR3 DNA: TGTGCCATCAGTGAGTCCCCGTTGAGGTCCCAGCATTTT.

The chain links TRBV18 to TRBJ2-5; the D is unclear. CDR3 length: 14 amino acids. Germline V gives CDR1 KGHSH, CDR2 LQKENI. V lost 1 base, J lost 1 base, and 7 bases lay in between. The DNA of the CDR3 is TGTGCCAGCTCACCACGGCCGGGCCAAGAGACCCAGTACTTC. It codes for CASSPRPGQETQYF.

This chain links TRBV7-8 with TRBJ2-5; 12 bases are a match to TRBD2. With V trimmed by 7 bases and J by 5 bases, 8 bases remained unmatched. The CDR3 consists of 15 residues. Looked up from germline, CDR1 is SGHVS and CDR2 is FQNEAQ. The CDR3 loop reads CASIRLAGGRETQYF. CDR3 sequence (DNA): TGTGCCAGCATCCGCCTAGCGGGGGGGAGGGAGACCCAGTACTTC.

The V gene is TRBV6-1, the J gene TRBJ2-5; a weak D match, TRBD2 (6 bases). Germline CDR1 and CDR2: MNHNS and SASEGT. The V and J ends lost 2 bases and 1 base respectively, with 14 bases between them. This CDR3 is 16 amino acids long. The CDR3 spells CASSENLAIIQETQYF. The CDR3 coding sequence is TGTGCCAGCAGTGAAAACCTAGCGATAATCCAAGAGACCCAGTACTTC.

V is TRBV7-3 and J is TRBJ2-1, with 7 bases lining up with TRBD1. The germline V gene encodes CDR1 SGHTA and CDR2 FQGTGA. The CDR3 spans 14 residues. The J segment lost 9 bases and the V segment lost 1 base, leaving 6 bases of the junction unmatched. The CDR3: CASSLIGQDGEQFF. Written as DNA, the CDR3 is TGTGCCAGCAGCTTAATAGGACAGGACGGTGAGCAGTTCTTC.

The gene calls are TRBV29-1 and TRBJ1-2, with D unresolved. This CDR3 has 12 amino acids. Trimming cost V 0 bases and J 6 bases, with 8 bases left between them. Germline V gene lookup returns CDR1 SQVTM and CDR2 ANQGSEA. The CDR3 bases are TGCAGCGTTGAAGAGGTCGTAGATGGCTACACCTTC. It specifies CSVEEVVDGYTF.

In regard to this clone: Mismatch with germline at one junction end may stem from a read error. The DNA for the CDR3 is TGTGCCAGCAGCTCGATGACTAGCGGGGGGAAAGATTTT. Translating it yields CASSSMTSGGKDF. J is TRBJ2-3 and V is TRBV7-2; 13 bases match TRBD2. The CDR3 has 13 residues. Germline CDR1 SGHTA, CDR2 FQGNSA. Drawing the rest from reference TRBV7-2 and TRBJ2-3, the complete variable domain is GAGVSQSPSNKVTEKGKDVELRCDPISGHTALYWYRQSLGQGLEFLIYFQGNSAPDKSGLPSDRFSAERTGGSVSTLTIQRTQQEDSAVYLCASSSMTSGGKDFGPGTRLTVL.